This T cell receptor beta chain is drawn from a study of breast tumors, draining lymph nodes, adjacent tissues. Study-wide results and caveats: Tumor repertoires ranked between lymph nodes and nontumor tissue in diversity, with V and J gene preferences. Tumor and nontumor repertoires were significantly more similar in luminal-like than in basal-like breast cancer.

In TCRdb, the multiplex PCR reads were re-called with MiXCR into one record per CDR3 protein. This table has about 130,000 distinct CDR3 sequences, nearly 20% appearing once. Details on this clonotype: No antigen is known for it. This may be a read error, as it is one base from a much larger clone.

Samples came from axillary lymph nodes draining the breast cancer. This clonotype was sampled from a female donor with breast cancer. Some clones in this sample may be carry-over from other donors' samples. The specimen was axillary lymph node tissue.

The CDR3 reads CSANLGSGANVLTF. DNA of the CDR3: TGCAGTGCTAATCTGGGCTCTGGGGCCAACGTCCTGACTTTC. This chain links TRBV20-1 with TRBJ2-6; D unresolved. V shed 4 bases and J shed 0 bases, with 7 bases lying between them. Germline CDR1 is DFQATT and CDR2 is SNEGSKA (reference sequence). This CDR3 comprises 14 residues.